The rows below give T cell receptor beta chains drawn from one sample of a study of CXCR3-negative and CXCR3-positive naive CD8 T cells. For each CDR3 protein, TCRdb gives one entry from its re-call of the 5' RACE reads, without DNA. The table lists 130,000 or so distinct CDR3 sequences. Sequencing was performed on naive CXCR3- CD8+ T cells from blood. Every receptor here comes from a human donor in good health. Some clones in this sample may be carry-over from other donors' samples. CDR3s include the opening cysteine and the closing phenylalanine or tryptophan. Only part of the rows carry a size: once, few, many, or a class if the clone is expanded.

j_gene,v_gene,abundance,CDR3aa
TRBJ2-1,TRBV4-2,NA,CASRYRQGANNEQFF
TRBJ2-2,TRBV6-5,NA,CASSYSRAGTGELFF
TRBJ1-1,TRBV4-3,NA,CASSPTTGNTEAFF
TRBJ2-7,TRBV6-2/TRBV6-3,NA,CASSSLSASSYEQYF
TRBJ1-5,TRBV4-1,NA,CASSQVMGNQPQHF
TRBJ2-1,TRBV5-1,NA,CASRREFWDEQFF
TRBJ1-2,TRBV28,NA,CASSRQTYGYTF
TRBJ2-2,TRBV12-3/TRBV12-4,NA,CASRYRVAGSTGTGELFF
TRBJ2-7,TRBV28,NA,CATKFPQAASREGHEQYF
TRBJ2-1,TRBV29-1,NA,CSVEGGTSGLDEQFF
TRBJ2-7,TRBV20-1,NA,CSARYTGGGGYEQYF
TRBJ1-6,TRBV3-1,NA,CASSQELTPSLLHF
TRBJ2-7,TRBV29-1,medium-sized,CSVEGGRSQSYEQYF
TRBJ2-5,TRBV6-5,NA,CASQAGLQETQYF
TRBJ2-7,TRBV21-1,NA,CASSKRSSGSPSYEQYF
TRBJ2-7,TRBV6-5,NA,CASSYSGWQYF
TRBJ2-7,TRBV5-4,NA,CASSLKRELAYEQYF
TRBJ2-3,TRBV14,NA,CASSQDLLAGADTQYF
TRBJ2-3,TRBV28,NA,CASSEGQGRVRGTQYF
TRBJ1-1,TRBV29-1,NA,CSLGGQGDPEAFF
TRBJ2-7,TRBV11-2,NA,CASRQDIYEQYF
TRBJ2-1,TRBV6-5,NA,CASSYASGKHEQFF
TRBJ2-3,TRBV7-9,NA,CASSLIGQDQYF
TRBJ2-2,TRBV5-8,NA,CASSLMSTHPNTGELFF
TRBJ2-3,TRBV5-8,NA,CASSLVATDTQYF
TRBJ2-3,TRBV3-1,NA,CASSLRARTDTQYF
TRBJ2-1,TRBV7-3,NA,CASSFSSGTTNEQFF
TRBJ2-7,TRBV4-1,NA,CASSQETGTSAYEQYF
TRBJ2-7,TRBV10-3,NA,CAIRDGGIYEQYF
TRBJ1-2,TRBV14,NA,CASSGDSNYGYTF